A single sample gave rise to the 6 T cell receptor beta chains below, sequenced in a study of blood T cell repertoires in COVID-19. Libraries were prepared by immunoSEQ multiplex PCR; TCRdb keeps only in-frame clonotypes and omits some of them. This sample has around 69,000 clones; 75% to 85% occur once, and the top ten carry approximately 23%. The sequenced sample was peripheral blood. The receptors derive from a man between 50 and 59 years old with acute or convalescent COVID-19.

The CDR3 DNA reads TGCGCCAGCAGCTTGGCCCCGGGGGGAGAGACCCAGTACTTC. This encodes CASSLAPGGETQYF. This chain connects TRBV5-1 to TRBJ2-5; TRBD2 matches 7 bases. J lost 4 bases, V lost 0 bases, and 3 bases had no gene match. The CDR3 has 14 residues. Germline V gives CDR1 SGHRS, CDR2 YFSETQ.

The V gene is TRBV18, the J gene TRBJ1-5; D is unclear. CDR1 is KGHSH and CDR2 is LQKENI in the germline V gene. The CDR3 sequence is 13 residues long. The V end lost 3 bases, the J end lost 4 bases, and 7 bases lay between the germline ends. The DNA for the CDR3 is TGTGCCAGCTCACCCCAGTGGAATCAGCCCCAGCATTTT. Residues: CASSPQWNQPQHF.

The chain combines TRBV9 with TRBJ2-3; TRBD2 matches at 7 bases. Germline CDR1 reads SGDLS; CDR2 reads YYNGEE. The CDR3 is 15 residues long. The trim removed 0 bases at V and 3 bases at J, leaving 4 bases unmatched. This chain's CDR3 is CASSVAVGGTDTQYF. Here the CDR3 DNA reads TGTGCCAGCAGCGTAGCTGTGGGGGGGACAGATACGCAGTATTTT.

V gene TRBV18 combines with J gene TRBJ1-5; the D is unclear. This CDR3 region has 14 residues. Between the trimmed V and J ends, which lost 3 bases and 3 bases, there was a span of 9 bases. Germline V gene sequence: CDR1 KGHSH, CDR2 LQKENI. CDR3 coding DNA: TGTGCCAGCTCACCGTCGAGGGTCAATCAGCCCCAGCATTTT. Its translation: CASSPSRVNQPQHF.

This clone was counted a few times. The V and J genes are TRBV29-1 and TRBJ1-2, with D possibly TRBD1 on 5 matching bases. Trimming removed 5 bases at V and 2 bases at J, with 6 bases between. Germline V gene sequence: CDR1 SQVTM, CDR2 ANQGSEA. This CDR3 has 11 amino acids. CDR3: CSVRGNYGYTF. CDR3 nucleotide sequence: TGCAGCGTTCGGGGGAACTATGGCTACACCTTC.

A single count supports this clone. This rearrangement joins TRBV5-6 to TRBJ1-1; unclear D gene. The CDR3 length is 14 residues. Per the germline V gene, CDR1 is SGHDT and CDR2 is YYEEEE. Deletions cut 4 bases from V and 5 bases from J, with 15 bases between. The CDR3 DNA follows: TGTGCCAGCAGCCCTAAGCTCTCTAGGACTGAAGCTTTCTTT. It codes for CASSPKLSRTEAFF.